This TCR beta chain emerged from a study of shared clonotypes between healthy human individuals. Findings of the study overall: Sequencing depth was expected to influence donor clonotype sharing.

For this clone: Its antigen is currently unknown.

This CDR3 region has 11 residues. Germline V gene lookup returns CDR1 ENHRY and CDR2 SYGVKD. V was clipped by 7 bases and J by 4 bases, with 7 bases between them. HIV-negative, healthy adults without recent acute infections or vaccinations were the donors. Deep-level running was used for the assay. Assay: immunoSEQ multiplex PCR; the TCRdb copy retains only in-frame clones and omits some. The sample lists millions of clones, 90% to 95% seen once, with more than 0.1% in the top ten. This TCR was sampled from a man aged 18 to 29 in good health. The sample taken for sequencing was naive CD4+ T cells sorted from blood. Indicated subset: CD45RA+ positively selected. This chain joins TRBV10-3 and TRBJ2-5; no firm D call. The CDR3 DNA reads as TGTGCCATCAAAAATACAGAGACCCAGTACTTC. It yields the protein CAIKNTETQYF.